Listed here is a single T cell receptor beta chain. The CDR3 has 13 amino acids. J lost 3 bases, V lost 4 bases, and 1 base had no gene match. The germline gives CDR1 SGHDT, CDR2 YYEEEE. This specimen belongs to a study of blood T cell repertoires in COVID-19. Study-wide background: Sites across the United States, Italy and Spain contributed samples from acute and convalescent COVID-19. Sample material is recorded as cDNA or gDNA derived from T cells, B-cell-depleted T cells, or PBMCs.

How the authors handled the data: Reference gene primer amplification gave nucleated cell count estimates. The method was immunoSEQ multiplex PCR; TCRdb's version includes in-frame clones alone and lacks a portion of them. The V and J calls and the clone size are those of that table, but D and trimming were determined from the DNA. The data hold about 250,000 clones, with around 83% observed a single time. The clonotype comes from a man aged 35-49 years with active or convalescent COVID-19. The chain combines TRBV5-6 with TRBJ2-1, with 7 bases identical to TRBD1. Sequenced input: peripheral blood. CDR3 in DNA: TGTGCCAGCAGCCGGGACAGCTACAATGAGCAGTTCTTC. It translates to CASSRDSYNEQFF.